This T cell receptor beta chain was observed in a study of blood T cell repertoires in COVID-19. As processed by the authors: Using reference gene primer amplification, nucleated cell counts were estimated. Assay used: immunoSEQ multiplex PCR; TCRdb lists only in-frame clones, some missing. V and J calls and clone size follow that table, whereas D and trimming were derived from the DNA. Among 150,000 to 200,000 clones listed, around 82% were seen once. From germline, CDR1 is SGHRS and CDR2 YFSETQ. Germline trimming cut 4 bases from V and 6 bases from J; bases unmatched to any gene: 9. This CDR3 is built from 15 residues. Grouping used clinical history reported by participants in a survey and questionnaire.

This TCR derives from a woman aged 45 to 65 with acute COVID-19. The V call is TRBV5-1, the J call TRBJ2-2; 7 bases map to TRBD1. Sequenced: PBMCs or T cells enriched from blood (not recorded which). Written as DNA, the CDR3 is TGCGCCAGCAGCATCGACAGGGAAGGGGCCGGGGAGCTGTTTTTT. Translating it yields CASSIDREGAGELFF.